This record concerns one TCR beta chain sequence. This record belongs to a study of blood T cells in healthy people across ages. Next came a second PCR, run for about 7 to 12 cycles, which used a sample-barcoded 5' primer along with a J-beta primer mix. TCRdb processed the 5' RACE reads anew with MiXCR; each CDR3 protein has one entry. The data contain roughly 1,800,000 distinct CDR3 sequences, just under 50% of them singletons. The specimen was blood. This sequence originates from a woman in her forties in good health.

CDR3 sequence (DNA): TGCGCCAGCAGCCATCCCCAGGGACAGGGAAGGGACAATGAGCAGTTCTTC. Its protein product is CASSHPQGQGRDNEQFF. The chain has TRBV4-3 and TRBJ2-1; 9 positions match TRBD1. Germline V gives CDR1 LGHNA, CDR2 YSLEER. The CDR3 extends over 17 amino acids. The V gene end was trimmed by 3 bases and the J gene end by 5 bases; junction bases not matched to a gene: 11.